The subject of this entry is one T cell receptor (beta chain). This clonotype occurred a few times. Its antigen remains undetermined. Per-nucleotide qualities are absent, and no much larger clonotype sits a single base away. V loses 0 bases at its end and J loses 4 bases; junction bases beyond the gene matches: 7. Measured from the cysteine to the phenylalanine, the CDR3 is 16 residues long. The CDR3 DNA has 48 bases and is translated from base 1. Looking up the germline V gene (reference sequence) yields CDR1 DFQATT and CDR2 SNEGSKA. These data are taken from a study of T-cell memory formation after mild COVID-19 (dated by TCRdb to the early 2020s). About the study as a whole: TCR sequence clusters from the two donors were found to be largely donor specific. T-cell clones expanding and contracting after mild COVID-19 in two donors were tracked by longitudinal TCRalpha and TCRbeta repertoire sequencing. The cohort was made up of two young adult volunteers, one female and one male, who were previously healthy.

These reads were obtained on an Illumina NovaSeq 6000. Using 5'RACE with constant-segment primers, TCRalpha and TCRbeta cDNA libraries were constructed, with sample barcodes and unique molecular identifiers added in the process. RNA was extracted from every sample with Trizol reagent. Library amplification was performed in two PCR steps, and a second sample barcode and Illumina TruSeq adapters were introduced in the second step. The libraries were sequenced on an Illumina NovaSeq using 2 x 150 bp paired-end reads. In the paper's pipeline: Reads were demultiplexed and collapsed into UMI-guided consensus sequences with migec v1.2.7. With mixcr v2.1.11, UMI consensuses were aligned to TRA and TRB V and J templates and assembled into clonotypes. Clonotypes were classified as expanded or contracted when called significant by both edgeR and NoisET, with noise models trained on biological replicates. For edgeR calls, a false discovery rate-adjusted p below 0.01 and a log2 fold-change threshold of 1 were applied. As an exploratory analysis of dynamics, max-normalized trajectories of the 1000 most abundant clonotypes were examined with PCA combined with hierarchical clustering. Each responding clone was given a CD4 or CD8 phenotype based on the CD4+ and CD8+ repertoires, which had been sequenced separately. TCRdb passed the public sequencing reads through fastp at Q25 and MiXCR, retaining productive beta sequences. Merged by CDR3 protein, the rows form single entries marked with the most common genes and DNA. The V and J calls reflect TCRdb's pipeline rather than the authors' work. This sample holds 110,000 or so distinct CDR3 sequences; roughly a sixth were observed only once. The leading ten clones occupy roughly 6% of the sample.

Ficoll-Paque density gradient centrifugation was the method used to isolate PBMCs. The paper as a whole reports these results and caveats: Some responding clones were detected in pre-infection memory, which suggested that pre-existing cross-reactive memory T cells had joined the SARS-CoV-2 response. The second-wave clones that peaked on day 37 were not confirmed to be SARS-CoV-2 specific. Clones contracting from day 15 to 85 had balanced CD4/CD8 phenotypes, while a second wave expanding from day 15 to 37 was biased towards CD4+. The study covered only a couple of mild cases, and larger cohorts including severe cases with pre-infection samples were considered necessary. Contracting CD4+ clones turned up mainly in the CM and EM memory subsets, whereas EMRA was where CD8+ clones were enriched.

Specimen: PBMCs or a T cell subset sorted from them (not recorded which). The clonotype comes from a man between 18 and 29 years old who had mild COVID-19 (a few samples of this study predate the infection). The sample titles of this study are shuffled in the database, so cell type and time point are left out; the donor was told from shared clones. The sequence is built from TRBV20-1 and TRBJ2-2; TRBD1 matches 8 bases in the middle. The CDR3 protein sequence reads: CSARDLRTGSTGELFF. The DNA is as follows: TGCAGTGCTAGAGATCTCCGGACAGGGAGCACCGGGGAGCTGTTTTTT.